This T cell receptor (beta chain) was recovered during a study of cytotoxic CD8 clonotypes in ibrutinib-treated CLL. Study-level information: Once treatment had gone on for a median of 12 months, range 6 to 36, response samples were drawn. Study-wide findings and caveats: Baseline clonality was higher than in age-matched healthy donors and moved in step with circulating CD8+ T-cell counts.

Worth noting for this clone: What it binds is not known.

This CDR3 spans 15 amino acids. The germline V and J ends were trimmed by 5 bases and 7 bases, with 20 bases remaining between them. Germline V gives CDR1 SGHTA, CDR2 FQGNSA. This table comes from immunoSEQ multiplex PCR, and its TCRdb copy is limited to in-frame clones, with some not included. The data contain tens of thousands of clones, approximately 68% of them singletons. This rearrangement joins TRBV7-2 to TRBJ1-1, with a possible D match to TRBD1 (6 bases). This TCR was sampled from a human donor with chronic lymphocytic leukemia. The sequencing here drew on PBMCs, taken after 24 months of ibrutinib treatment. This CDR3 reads CASSQERDTPHEAFF. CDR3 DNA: TGTGCCAGCAGCCAGGAGCGGGACACTCCGCATGAAGCTTTCTTT.